This T cell receptor (beta chain) came from a study of control samples from healthy donors and cancer patients. Comment on this clone: The sample contains more than one DNA sequence encoding this CDR3.

Clones were read by immunoSEQ multiplex PCR, and TCRdb kept only the in-frame ones, dropping some. The sample carries approximately 50,000 clones, roughly 95% recorded once. This CDR3 has 13 residues. CDR1 WNHNN and CDR2 SYGVQD come from the germline V gene (reference sequence). V was clipped by 9 bases and J by 1 base; unmatched bases: 1. This sequence was found in a man under 40 in good health. This rearrangement joins TRBV10-1 to TRBJ2-2; 8 bases match TRBD2. Sequencing used blood. CDR3 DNA: TGCGCCAGGACTAGCGAGAACACCGGGGAGCTGTTTTTT. Translation gives CARTSENTGELFF.